Each of the 15 T cell receptor beta chains below was sequenced from the same sample in a study of cytomegalovirus exposure and HLA in healthy donors. 60 Vbeta and 13 Jbeta primers were used in PCR. Here immunoSEQ multiplex PCR was the method, and the copy in TCRdb shows in-frame clones only, minus some. The repertoire has 150,000 to 200,000 clones, around 86% of them found once; the top ten carry 1.5% to 2%. Sample: PBMCs. The receptors were sampled from a woman younger than 35 in good health and CMV-seronegative.

Comment on this clone: Other nucleotide sequences in the sample specify the same CDR3. The V and J genes are TRBV5-1 and TRBJ1-2; D possibly corresponds to TRBD1 (6 bases). Trimming cost V 4 bases and J 5 bases, with 12 bases left between them. This CDR3 is built from 13 residues. Germline lookup yields CDR1 SGHRS and CDR2 YFSETQ. In DNA form, the CDR3 reads TGCGCCAGCAGCCCACAGGGAGAGTATGGCTACACCTTC. Its protein is CASSPQGEYGYTF.

The CDR3 DNA sequence: TGTGCCAGCAGTCCGGACAGCTTCTATGGCTACACCTTC. Translation gives CASSPDSFYGYTF. This chain joins TRBV28 and TRBJ1-2, with a tentative D call TRBD1 (6 bases). Germline CDR1 and CDR2: MDHEN and SYDVKM. V was clipped by 5 bases and J by 4 bases, with 11 bases between them. The CDR3 runs 13 residues.

The chain links TRBV6-5 to TRBJ1-3; 8 nucleotides align to TRBD1. V was clipped by 4 bases and J by 3 bases; unmatched bases: 8. This CDR3 comprises 16 residues. Germline assignment: CDR1 MNHEY and CDR2 SVGAGI. The CDR3 loop reads CASSFSGTGVGNTIYF. CDR3 nucleotide sequence: TGTGCCAGCAGTTTCTCCGGGACAGGTGTTGGAAACACCATATATTTT.

The chain is built from TRBV5-6 and TRBJ1-1; D is ambiguous. Germline CDR1 and CDR2: SGHDT and YYEEEE. The germline V and J ends were trimmed by 0 bases and 2 bases, with 11 bases remaining between them. The CDR3 runs to 15 residues. The DNA of the CDR3 is TGTGCCAGCAGCTTGGGTAGACTTAGAAACACTGAAGCTTTCTTT. This translates into CASSLGRLRNTEAFF.

The chain joins TRBV28 to TRBJ2-7; 7 bases map to TRBD2. V gave up 4 bases and J gave up 2 bases; unmatched junction bases: 5. Germline CDR1 is MDHEN and CDR2 is SYDVKM. The CDR3 has 14 residues. CDR3: CASSSGTTPYEQYF. CDR3 nucleotides: TGTGCCAGCAGTTCAGGGACTACCCCCTACGAGCAGTACTTC. Combining the CDR3 with reference TRBV28 and TRBJ2-7 gives the whole variable domain DVKVTQSSRYLVKRTGEKVFLECVQDMDHENMFWYRQDPGLGLRLIYFSYDVKMKEKGDIPEGYSVSREKKERFSLILESASTNQTSMYLCASSSGTTPYEQYFGPGTRLTVT.

J is TRBJ2-7 and V is TRBV29-1, with TRBD2 matching 16 bases. The CDR3 has 17 residues. Germline V gives CDR1 SQVTM, CDR2 ANQGSEA. Trimming took 5 bases from V and 3 from J; bases not matched to a gene: 10. CDR3 protein: CSVSGLAGGTPYYEQYF. CDR3 nucleotide sequence: TGCAGCGTTTCGGGACTAGCGGGAGGGACCCCTTACTACGAGCAGTACTTC.

The V and J genes are TRBV10-2 and TRBJ1-3; TRBD1 matches 8 bases. The junction had 7 bases not matched to a gene; V was cut back by 6 bases and J by 0 bases. Per the germline V gene, CDR1 is WSHSY and CDR2 is SAAADI. This CDR3 is 16 amino acids long. The CDR3 DNA is TGCGCCAGCAGATCGGGACAGGCCTACTCTGGAAACACCATATATTTT. It specifies CASRSGQAYSGNTIYF.

The genes are TRBV6-4 and TRBJ2-1; 9 bases are shared with TRBD2. CDR1 and CDR2 from the germline V gene are MRHNA and SNTAGT. J lost 8 bases, V lost 2 bases, and 7 bases had no gene match. The CDR3 extends over 15 amino acids. CDR3 residues: CASSDEAGGPDEQFF. The CDR3 DNA follows: TGTGCCAGCAGTGACGAGGCGGGAGGGCCGGATGAGCAGTTCTTC.

The chain is built from TRBV5-1 and TRBJ2-2; TRBD1 matches 8 bases. This CDR3 has 16 residues. The V and J ends lost 4 bases and 6 bases, in that order; junction bases with no gene match: 11. CDR1 SGHRS and CDR2 YFSETQ come from the germline V gene. CDR3 amino acids: CASSPLQGVAAGELFF. DNA for the CDR3: TGCGCCAGCAGCCCGCTACAGGGGGTCGCCGCCGGGGAGCTGTTTTTT. The full variable domain, rest sourced from reference TRBV5-1 and TRBJ2-2, is KAGVTQTPRYLIKTRGQQVTLSCSPISGHRSVSWYQQTPGQGLQFLFEYFSETQRNKGNFPGRFSGRQFSNSRSEMNVSTLELGDSALYLCASSPLQGVAAGELFFGEGSRLTVL.

In DNA form, the CDR3 reads TGTGCCAGCAGCTTGGATCGGGCGGGGGATACGCAGTATTTT. This codes for CASSLDRAGDTQYF. The J gene is TRBJ2-3, the V gene TRBV5-4; tentatively, D is TRBD2 (6 bases). Trimming removed 0 bases from V and 6 bases from J, with 11 bases in between. CDR3 length: 14 residues. The V gene's germline CDR1 is SGHNT and CDR2 YYREEE (reference sequence). Variable domain in full (rest from reference TRBV5-4 and TRBJ2-3): ETGVTQSPTHLIKTRGQQVTLRCSSQSGHNTVSWYQQALGQGPQFIFQYYREEENGRGNFPPRFSGLQFPNYSSELNVNALELDDSALYLCASSLDRAGDTQYFGPGTRLTVL.

CDR3 DNA: TGCGCCAGCAGCTTGGAGAATTGGGTACAGAGCAATGAGCAGTTCTTC. This codes for CASSLENWVQSNEQFF. V and J are TRBV5-1 and TRBJ2-1; D ambiguous. The germline V gene encodes CDR1 SGHRS and CDR2 YFSETQ. V gave up 0 bases and J gave up 6 bases, with 16 bases separating them. This CDR3 is built from 16 residues.

This clone has only one observation. This chain links TRBV27 with TRBJ1-1; D remains unclear. The CDR3 runs to 13 residues. Germline-derived CDR1 and CDR2 are MNHEY and SMNVEV (reference sequence). V gave up 9 bases and J gave up 5 bases, with 16 bases separating them. The CDR3 loop is CARVEGVGTEAFF. In nucleotides, the CDR3 is TGTGCCAGGGTGGAGGGAGTTGGGACTGAAGCTTTCTTT.

This chain uses TRBV7-3 with TRBJ2-7; TRBD2 agrees at 9 bases. This CDR3 has 16 residues. J gave up 5 bases and V 5 bases, and 13 bases lay outside the gene matches. Germline values: CDR1 SGHTA, CDR2 FQGTGA. Here the CDR3 DNA reads TGTGCCAGCAGCCTACAAGGTGGGACTAGCTATAACGAGCAGTACTTC. Translating it yields CASSLQGGTSYNEQYF.

The V and J genes are TRBV7-2 and TRBJ1-2, with TRBD1 identical over 7 bases. The CDR3 has 14 residues. Per the germline V gene, CDR1 is SGHTA and CDR2 is FQGNSA. Germline trimming cut 5 bases from V and 6 bases from J; bases unmatched to any gene: 9. The CDR3 DNA reads as TGTGCCAGCAGCCCCCAGGGGGGCTTCGATGGCTACACCTTC. This sequence encodes CASSPQGGFDGYTF.

This chain uses TRBV7-8 with TRBJ1-6, with TRBD1 matching 9 bases. The CDR3 runs 15 residues. V gave up 6 bases and J gave up 9 bases; unmatched junction bases: 9. Per the germline V gene, CDR1 is SGHVS and CDR2 is FQNEAQ. CDR3 DNA sequence: TGTGCCAGCAGAGACAGACAGGGGGTTAGTTCACCCCTCCACTTT. Amino acid sequence: CASRDRQGVSSPLHF. The full variable domain, completed using reference TRBV7-8 and TRBJ1-6, is GAGVSQSPRYKVAKRGQDVALRCDPISGHVSLFWYQQALGQGPEFLTYFQNEAQLDKSGLPSDRFFAERPEGSVSTLKIQRTQQEDSAVYLCASRDRQGVSSPLHFGNGTRLTVT.